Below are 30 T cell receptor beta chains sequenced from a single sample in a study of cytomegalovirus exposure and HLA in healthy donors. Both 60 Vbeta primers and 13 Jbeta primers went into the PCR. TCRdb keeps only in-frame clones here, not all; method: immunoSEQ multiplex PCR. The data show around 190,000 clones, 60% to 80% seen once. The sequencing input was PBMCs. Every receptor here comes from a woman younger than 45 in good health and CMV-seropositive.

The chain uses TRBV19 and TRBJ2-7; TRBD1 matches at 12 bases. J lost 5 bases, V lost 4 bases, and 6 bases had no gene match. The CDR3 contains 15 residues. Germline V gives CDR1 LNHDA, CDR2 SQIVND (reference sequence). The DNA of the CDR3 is TGTGCCAGTAGTAAGGGACAGGGGGCTTCCCACGAGCAGTACTTC. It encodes CASSKGQGASHEQYF.

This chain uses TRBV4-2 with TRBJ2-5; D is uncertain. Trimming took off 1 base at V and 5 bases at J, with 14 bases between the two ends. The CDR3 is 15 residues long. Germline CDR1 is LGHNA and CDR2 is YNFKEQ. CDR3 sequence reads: CASSQVFNLGETQYF. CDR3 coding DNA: TGTGCCAGCAGCCAAGTGTTTAACCTCGGGGAGACCCAGTACTTC.

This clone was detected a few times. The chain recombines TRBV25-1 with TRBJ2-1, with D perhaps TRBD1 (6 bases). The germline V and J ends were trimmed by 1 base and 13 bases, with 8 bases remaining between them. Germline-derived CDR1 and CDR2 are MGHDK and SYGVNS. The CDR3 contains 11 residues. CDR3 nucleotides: TGTGCCAGCAGTGAATCGACAGGCCAGTTCTTC. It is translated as CASSESTGQFF.

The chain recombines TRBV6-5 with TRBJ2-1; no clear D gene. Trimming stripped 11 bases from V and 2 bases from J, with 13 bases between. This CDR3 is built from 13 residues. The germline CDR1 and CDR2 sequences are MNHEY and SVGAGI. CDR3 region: CALGSPPYNEQFF. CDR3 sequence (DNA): TGTGCCCTTGGCTCCCCCCCCTACAATGAGCAGTTCTTC.

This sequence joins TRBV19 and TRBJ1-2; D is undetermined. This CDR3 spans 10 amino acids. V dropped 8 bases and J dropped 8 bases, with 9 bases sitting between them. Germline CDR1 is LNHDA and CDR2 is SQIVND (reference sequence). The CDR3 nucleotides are TGTGCCAGTGAGGAGTGGGGCTACACCTTC. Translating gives CASEEWGYTF.

Written as DNA, the CDR3 is TGCGCCAGCAGCTTGGAGGGGACTAGCGGGAGGGGGAATGAGCAGTTCTTC. This encodes CASSLEGTSGRGNEQFF. V and J are TRBV5-1 and TRBJ2-1, with TRBD2 matching 16 bases. The length of the CDR3 is 17 residues. CDR1 SGHRS and CDR2 YFSETQ come from the germline V gene. Unmatched junction bases numbered 4, after V lost 0 bases and J lost 7 bases. The full variable domain, in which reference TRBV5-1 and TRBJ2-1 provide the parts outside the CDR3, is KAGVTQTPRYLIKTRGQQVTLSCSPISGHRSVSWYQQTPGQGLQFLFEYFSETQRNKGNFPGRFSGRQFSNSRSEMNVSTLELGDSALYLCASSLEGTSGRGNEQFFGPGTRLTVL.

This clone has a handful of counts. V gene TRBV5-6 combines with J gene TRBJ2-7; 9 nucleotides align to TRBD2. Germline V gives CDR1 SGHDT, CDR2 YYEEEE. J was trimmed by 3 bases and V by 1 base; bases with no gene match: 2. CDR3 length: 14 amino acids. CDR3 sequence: CASSLTSGHYEQYF. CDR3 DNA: TGTGCCAGCAGCTTGACTAGCGGGCACTACGAGCAGTACTTC. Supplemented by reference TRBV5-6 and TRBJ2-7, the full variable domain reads DAGVTQSPTHLIKTRGQQVTLRCSPKSGHDTVSWYQQALGQGPQFIFQYYEEEERQRGNFPDRFSGHQFPNYSSELNVNALLLGDSALYLCASSLTSGHYEQYFGPGTRLTVT.

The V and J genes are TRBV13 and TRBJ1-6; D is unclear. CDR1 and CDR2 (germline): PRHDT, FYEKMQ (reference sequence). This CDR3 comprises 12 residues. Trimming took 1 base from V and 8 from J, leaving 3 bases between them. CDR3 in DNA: TGTGCCAGCAGCTTAGTATATTCACCCCTCCACTTT. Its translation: CASSLVYSPLHF. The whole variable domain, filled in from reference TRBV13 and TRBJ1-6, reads AAGVIQSPRHLIKEKRETATLKCYPIPRHDTVYWYQQGPGQDPQFLISFYEKMQSDKGSIPDRFSAQQFSDYHSELNMSSLELGDSALYFCASSLVYSPLHFGNGTRLTVT.

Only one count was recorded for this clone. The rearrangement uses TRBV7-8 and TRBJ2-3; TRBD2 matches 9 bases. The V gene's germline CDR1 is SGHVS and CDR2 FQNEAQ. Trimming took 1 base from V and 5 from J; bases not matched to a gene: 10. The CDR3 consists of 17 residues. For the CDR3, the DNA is TGTGCCAGCAGCTTAGGTTCCCTAGCGGGATTGAAAGATACGCAGTATTTT. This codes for CASSLGSLAGLKDTQYF.

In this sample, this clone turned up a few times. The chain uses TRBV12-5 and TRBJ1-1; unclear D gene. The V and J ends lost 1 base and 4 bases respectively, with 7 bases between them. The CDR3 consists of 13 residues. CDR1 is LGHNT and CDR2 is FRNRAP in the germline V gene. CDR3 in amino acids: CASGLAGPTEAFF. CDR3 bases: TGTGCTAGTGGTTTGGCTGGGCCCACTGAAGCTTTCTTT.

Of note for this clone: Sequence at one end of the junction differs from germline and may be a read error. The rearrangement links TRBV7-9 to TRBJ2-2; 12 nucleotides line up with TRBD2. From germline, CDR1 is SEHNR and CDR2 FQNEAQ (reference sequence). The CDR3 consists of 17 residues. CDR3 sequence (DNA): TGTTCCAGCAGCCCGCCCCCTAGCGGGAGGGCCGCCGGGGAGCTGTTTTTT. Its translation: CSSSPPPSGRAAGELFF.

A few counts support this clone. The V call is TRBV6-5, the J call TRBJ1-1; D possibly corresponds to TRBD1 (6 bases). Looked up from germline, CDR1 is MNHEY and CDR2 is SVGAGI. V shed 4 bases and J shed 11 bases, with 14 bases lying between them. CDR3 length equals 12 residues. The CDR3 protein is CASSSAGESAFF. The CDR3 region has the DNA TGTGCCAGCAGTTCAGCAGGGGAATCGGCTTTCTTT.

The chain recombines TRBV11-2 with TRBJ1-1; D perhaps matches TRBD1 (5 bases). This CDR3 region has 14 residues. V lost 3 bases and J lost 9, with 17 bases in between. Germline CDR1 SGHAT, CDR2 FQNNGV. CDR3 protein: CASSLGLKNEKAFF. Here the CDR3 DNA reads TGTGCCAGCAGCTTGGGACTTAAAAACGAAAAAGCTTTCTTT.

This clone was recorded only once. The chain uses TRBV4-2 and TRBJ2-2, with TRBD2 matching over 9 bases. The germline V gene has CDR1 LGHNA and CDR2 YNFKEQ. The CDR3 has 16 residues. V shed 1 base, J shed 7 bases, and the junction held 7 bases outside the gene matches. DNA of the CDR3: TGTGCCAGCAGCCAAGGAGCGGGAGGTCGTGGCGGGGAGCTGTTTTTT. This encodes CASSQGAGGRGGELFF.

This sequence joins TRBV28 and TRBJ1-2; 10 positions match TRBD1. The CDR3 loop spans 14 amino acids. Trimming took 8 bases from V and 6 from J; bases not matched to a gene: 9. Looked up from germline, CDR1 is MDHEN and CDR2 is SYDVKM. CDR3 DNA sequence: TGTGCCAGCGTCCCGGGACAGGGGTTCCATGGCTACACCTTC. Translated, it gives CASVPGQGFHGYTF.

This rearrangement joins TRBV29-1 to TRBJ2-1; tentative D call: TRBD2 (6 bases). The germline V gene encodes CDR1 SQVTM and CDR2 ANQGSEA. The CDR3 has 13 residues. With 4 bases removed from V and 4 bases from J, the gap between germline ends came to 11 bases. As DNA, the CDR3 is TGCAGCGTTGTATTAGCGGAATACAATGAGCAGTTCTTC. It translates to CSVVLAEYNEQFF.

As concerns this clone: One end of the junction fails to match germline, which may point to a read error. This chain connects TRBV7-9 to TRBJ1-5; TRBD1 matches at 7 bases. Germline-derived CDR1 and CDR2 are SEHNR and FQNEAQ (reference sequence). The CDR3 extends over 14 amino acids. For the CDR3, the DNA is TGTTCCAGCAGCTCCTCCGACAGGGAACAGCCCCAGCATTTT. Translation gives CSSSSSDREQPQHF.

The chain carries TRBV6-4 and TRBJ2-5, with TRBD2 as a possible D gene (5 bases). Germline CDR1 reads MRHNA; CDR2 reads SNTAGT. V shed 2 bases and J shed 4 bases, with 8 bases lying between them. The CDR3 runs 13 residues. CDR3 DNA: TGTGCCAGCAGTGACGGGAGTACAGAGACCCAGTACTTC. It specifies CASSDGSTETQYF.

CDR3 coding DNA: TGCAGCGTTGTGTGGACAGGGGGCGAAGGCTACACCTTC. This translates into CSVVWTGGEGYTF. This chain uses TRBV29-1 with TRBJ1-2; 11 bases agree with TRBD1. The CDR3 runs to 13 residues. Trimming removed 4 bases from V and 8 bases from J; junction bases left unmatched: 6. Germline V gene lookup returns CDR1 SQVTM and CDR2 ANQGSEA.

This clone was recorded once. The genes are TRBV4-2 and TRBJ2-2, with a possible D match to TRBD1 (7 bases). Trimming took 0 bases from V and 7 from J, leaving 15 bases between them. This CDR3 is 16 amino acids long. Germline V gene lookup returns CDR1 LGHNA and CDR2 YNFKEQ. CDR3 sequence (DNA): TGTGCCAGCAGCCAAGATCGACAGGGAGGTAGCGGGGAGCTGTTTTTT. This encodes CASSQDRQGGSGELFF.

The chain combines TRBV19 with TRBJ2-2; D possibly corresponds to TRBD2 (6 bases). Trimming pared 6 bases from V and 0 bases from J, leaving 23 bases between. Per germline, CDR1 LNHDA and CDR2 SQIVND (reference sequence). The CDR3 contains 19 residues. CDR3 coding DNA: TGTGCCAGTAGCGACTTTGGGACTCATGTCGGACCGAACACCGGGGAGCTGTTTTTT. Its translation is CASSDFGTHVGPNTGELFF.

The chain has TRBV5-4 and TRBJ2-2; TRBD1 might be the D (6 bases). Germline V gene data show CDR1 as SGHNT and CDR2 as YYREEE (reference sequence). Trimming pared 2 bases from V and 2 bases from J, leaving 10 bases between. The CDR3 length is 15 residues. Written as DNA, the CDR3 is TGTGCCAGCAGCTTTGGGACATATAACACCGGGGAGCTGTTTTTT. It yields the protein CASSFGTYNTGELFF.

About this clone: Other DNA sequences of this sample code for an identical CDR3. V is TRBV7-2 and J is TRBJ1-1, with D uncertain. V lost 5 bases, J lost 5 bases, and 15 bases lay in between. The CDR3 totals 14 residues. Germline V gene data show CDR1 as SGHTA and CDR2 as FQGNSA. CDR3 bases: TGTGCCAGCAGCGTGGACCGGAGGTCGACTGAAGCTTTCTTT. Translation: CASSVDRRSTEAFF.

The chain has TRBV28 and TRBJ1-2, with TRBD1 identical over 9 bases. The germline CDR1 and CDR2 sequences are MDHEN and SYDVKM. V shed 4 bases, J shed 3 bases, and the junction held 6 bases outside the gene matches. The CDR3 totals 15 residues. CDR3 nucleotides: TGTGCCAGCAGTTCCCCCCGACAGGGGGACTATGGCTACACCTTC. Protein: CASSSPRQGDYGYTF.

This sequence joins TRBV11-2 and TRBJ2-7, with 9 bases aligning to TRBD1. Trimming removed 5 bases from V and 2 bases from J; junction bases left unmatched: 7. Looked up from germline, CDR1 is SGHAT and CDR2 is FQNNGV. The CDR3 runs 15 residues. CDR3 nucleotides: TGTGCCAGCAGCAAACCGGGACAGGGCGCCTACGAGCAGTACTTC. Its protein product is CASSKPGQGAYEQYF. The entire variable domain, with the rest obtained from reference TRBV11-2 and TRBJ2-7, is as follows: EAGVAQSPRYKIIEKRQSVAFWCNPISGHATLYWYQQILGQGPKLLIQFQNNGVVDDSQLPKDRFSAERLKGVDSTLKIQPAKLEDSAVYLCASSKPGQGAYEQYFGPGTRLTVT.

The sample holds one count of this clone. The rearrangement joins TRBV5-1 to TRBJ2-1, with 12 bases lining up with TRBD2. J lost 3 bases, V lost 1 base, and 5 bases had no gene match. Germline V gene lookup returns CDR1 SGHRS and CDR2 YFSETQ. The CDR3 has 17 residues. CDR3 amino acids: CASSLTLAGGIYNEQFF. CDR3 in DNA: TGCGCCAGCAGCTTGACACTAGCGGGAGGCATCTACAATGAGCAGTTCTTC.

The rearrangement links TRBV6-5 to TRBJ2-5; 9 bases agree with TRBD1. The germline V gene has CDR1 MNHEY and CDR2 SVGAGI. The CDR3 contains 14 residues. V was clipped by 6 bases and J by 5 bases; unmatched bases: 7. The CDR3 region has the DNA TGTGCCAGCAGCCCTGGACAGGGGTGGGAGACCCAGTACTTC. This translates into CASSPGQGWETQYF.

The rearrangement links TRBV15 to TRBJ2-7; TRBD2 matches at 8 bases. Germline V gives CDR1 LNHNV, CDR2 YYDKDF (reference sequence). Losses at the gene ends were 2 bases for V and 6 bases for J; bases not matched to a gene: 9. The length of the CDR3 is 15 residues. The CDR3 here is CATSRPVGLAGEQYF. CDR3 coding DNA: TGTGCCACCAGCAGACCCGTAGGCCTAGCGGGCGAGCAGTACTTC.

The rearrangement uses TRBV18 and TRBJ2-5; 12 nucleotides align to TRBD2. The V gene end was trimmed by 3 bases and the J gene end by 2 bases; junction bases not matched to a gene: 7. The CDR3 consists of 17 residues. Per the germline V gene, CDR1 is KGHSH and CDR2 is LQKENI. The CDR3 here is CASSPLAGGPGQETQYF. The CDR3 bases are TGTGCCAGCTCACCGCTAGCGGGAGGGCCCGGGCAAGAGACCCAGTACTTC.

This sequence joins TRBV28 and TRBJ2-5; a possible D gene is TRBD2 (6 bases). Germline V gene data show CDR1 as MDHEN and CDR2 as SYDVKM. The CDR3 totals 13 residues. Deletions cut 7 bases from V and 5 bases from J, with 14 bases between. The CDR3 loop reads CASILGGSETQYF. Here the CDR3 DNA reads TGTGCCAGCATATTAGGAGGGTCTGAGACCCAGTACTTC.